The clone carrying this T cell receptor (beta chain) was seen a few times. V was cut by 1 base and J by 8 bases, with 11 bases left in between. The CDR3 consists of 13 residues. In germline, CDR1 is LGHNA, CDR2 YSLEER. This record belongs to a study of T cells after yellow fever vaccination. MiXCR was run by TCRdb on the 5' RACE reads, yielding one entry per CDR3 protein. This table holds about 160,000 distinct CDR3 sequences, about 7% found once. Sequencing was performed on CD4+ T cells sorted from PBMCs, taken 5 days after the first yellow fever vaccination. The receptor comes from a young man who received the YFV17D yellow fever vaccine. V and J are TRBV4-3 and TRBJ1-2; D gene uncertain. The CDR3 protein is CASSQVGGYGYTF. DNA of the CDR3: TGCGCCAGCAGCCAAGTAGGAGGATACGGCTACACCTTC.